The 9 T cell receptor beta chains below were found in one sample sequenced in a study of cytomegalovirus exposure and HLA in healthy donors. The PCR was carried out with 60 Vbeta primers and 13 Jbeta primers. Here immunoSEQ multiplex PCR was the method, and the copy in TCRdb shows in-frame clones only, minus some. In the table there are roughly 100,000 clones, approximately 64% of which are singletons. Input material: PBMCs. The origin of the receptors is a woman aged 45 to 65 in good health and CMV-seronegative.

This rearrangement joins TRBV7-9 to TRBJ2-3; unclear D gene. This CDR3 spans 13 amino acids. The V and J ends lost 5 bases and 2 bases respectively, with 8 bases between them. Germline CDR1 SEHNR, CDR2 FQNEAQ (reference sequence). Here the CDR3 reads CASSGPPTDTQYF. CDR3 nucleotides: TGTGCCAGCAGCGGCCCCCCCACAGATACGCAGTATTTT.

The chain employs TRBV7-9 and TRBJ2-1; the D gene is possibly TRBD1 (6 bases). The CDR3 is 16 residues long. Germline V gene data show CDR1 as SEHNR and CDR2 as FQNEAQ (reference sequence). V lost 5 bases and J lost 5, with 19 bases in between. The CDR3 loop is CASSRGSPGHHNEQFF. DNA for the CDR3: TGTGCCAGCAGCAGGGGGTCCCCTGGGCACCACAATGAGCAGTTCTTC.

This clone was seen only a few times. The V and J genes are TRBV6-5 and TRBJ1-1; D unclear. The CDR3 has 15 residues. Trimming pared 0 bases from V and 3 bases from J, leaving 11 bases between. Germline V lookup: CDR1 MNHEY, CDR2 SVGAGI. CDR3 sequence (DNA): TGTGCCAGCAGTTACTCGCAAACGGGTCACACTGAAGCTTTCTTT. Protein: CASSYSQTGHTEAFF.

In its sample, this clone was seen a few times. The chain employs TRBV6-4 and TRBJ1-2; D may be TRBD1 (6 bases). V lost 8 bases, J lost 4 bases, and 20 bases lay in between. The CDR3 length is 15 residues. The germline CDR1 and CDR2 sequences are MRHNA and SNTAGT. CDR3 loop: CASSPTGTHSYGYTF. CDR3 in DNA: TGTGCCAGCTCCCCAACCGGGACACATTCCTATGGCTACACCTTC.

The V and J genes are TRBV11-2 and TRBJ2-7; D gene unclear. Deletions cut 4 bases from V and 4 bases from J, with 17 bases between. Germline loops: CDR1 SGHAT, CDR2 FQNNGV. This CDR3 has 15 amino acids. The CDR3 nucleotides read TGTGCCAGCAGCTCAACCTTAGCTACCCCTTACGAGCAGTACTTC. It codes for CASSSTLATPYEQYF.

This chain links TRBV7-8 with TRBJ2-2; 9 bases are shared with TRBD1. CDR1 is SGHVS and CDR2 is FQNEAQ in the germline V gene. V was pared by 6 bases and J by 2 bases, with 7 bases of the junction left unmatched. This CDR3 spans 16 amino acids. CDR3 loop: CASRHDRGINTGELFF. DNA of the CDR3: TGTGCCAGCAGGCATGACAGGGGGATAAACACCGGGGAGCTGTTTTTT.

This sequence joins TRBV5-1 and TRBJ2-5; no reliable D call. Germline-derived CDR1 and CDR2 are SGHRS and YFSETQ. This CDR3 contains 13 residues. Trimming cost V 3 bases and J 0 bases, with 6 bases left between them. As DNA, the CDR3 is TGCGCCAGCAGCTCCGACTACCAAGAGACCCAGTACTTC. Its translation is CASSSDYQETQYF.

This clone occurred once. The chain joins TRBV9 to TRBJ2-1, with TRBD2 identical over 8 bases. Germline V gene data show CDR1 as SGDLS and CDR2 as YYNGEE. This CDR3 spans 16 amino acids. The V segment lost 4 bases and the J segment 2 bases; nucleotides outside the gene matches: 8. CDR3 amino acids: CASSLGAGVAYNEQFF. The CDR3 nucleotides read TGTGCCAGCAGCCTGGGAGCGGGAGTAGCCTACAATGAGCAGTTCTTC.

This clone has a handful of counts. The chain combines TRBV6-1 with TRBJ1-5; D gene uncertain. Germline V gives CDR1 MNHNS, CDR2 SASEGT. The CDR3 sequence is 14 residues long. The V gene lost 7 bases and the J gene lost 3 bases, with 13 bases spanning the gap. CDR3: CASMTGNYNQPQHF. The CDR3 DNA reads as TGTGCCAGCATGACCGGGAACTACAATCAGCCCCAGCATTTT.